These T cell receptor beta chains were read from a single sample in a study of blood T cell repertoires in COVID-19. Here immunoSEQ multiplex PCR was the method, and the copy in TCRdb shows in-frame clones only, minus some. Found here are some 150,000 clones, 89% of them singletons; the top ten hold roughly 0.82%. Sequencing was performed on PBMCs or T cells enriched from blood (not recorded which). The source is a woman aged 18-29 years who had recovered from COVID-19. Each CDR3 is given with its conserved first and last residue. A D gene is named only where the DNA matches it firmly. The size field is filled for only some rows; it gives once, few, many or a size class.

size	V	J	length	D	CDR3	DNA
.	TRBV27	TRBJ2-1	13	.	CASTASVFNEQFF	TGTGCCAGCACGGCTAGCGTCTTCAATGAGCAGTTCTTC
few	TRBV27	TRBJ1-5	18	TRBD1	CASSYPTQDRDSNQPQHF	TGTGCCAGCAGCTACCCCACACAAGACAGGGATAGCAATCAGCCCCAGCATTTT
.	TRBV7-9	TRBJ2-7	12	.	CASSFRNSEQYF	TGTGCCAGCAGCTTTAGAAATAGCGAGCAGTACTTC
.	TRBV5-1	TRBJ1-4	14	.	CASRDLGSDEKLFF	TGCGCCAGCAGGGATTTAGGGAGTGATGAAAAACTGTTTTTT
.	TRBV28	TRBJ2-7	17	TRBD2	CASSPLVVGGRLYEQYF	TGTGCCAGCAGCCCCCTGGTTGTCGGCGGGAGGCTCTACGAGCAGTACTTC
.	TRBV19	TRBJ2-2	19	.	CASSKGLLGGRGGTGELFF	TGTGCCAGTAGTAAGGGACTACTGGGCGGGAGAGGGGGAACCGGGGAGCTGTTTTTT
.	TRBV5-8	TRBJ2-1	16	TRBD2	CASSFVVAGGFYEQFF	TGTGCCAGCAGCTTTGTTGTAGCGGGGGGTTTCTATGAGCAGTTCTTC
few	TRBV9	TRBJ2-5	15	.	CASSPAPTYQETQYF	TGTGCCAGCAGCCCCGCCCCTACGTACCAAGAGACCCAGTACTTC
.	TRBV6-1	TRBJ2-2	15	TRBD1	CASSIRDRGPGELFF	TGTGCCAGCAGTATCCGGGACAGGGGCCCCGGGGAGCTGTTTTTT
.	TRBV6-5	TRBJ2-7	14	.	CASSTDYPSYEQYF	TGTGCCAGCAGTACCGACTACCCGTCCTACGAGCAGTACTTC
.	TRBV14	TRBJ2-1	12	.	CASSELYNEQFF	TGTGCCAGCAGCGAGTTATACAATGAGCAGTTCTTC
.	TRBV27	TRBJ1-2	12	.	CASSLRGYGYTF	TGTGCCAGCAGTTTACGAGGCTATGGCTACACCTTC
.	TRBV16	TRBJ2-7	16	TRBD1	CASSPTPGQRSYEQYF	TGTGCCAGCAGCCCAACACCGGGACAGCGTTCCTACGAGCAGTACTTC
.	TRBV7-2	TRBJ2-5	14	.	CASSSSGRAETQYF	TGTGCCAGCAGTTCAAGCGGGCGGGCTGAGACCCAGTACTTC
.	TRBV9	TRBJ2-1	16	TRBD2	CASSSLGTSGRGEQFF	TGTGCCAGCAGCTCCCTCGGGACTAGCGGGAGGGGTGAGCAGTTCTTC
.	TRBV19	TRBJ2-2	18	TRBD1	CASSIYRDRSFWNGELFF	TGTGCCAGTAGTATATATCGGGACAGATCTTTTTGGAACGGGGAGCTGTTTTTT
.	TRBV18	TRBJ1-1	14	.	CASSPLGVNTEAFF	TGTGCCAGCTCACCCCTGGGAGTGAACACTGAAGCTTTCTTT
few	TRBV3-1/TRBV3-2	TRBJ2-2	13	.	CASSQASAGELFF	TGTGCCAGCAGCCAAGCTAGCGCCGGGGAGCTGTTTTTT
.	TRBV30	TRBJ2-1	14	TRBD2	CAWRGGTSGNMQFF	TGTGCCTGGAGGGGGGGGACTAGCGGGAATATGCAGTTCTTC
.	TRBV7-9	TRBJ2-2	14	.	CASSLLGRAGELFF	TGTGCCAGCAGCTTGTTGGGGCGTGCCGGGGAGCTGTTTTTT
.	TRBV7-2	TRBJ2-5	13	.	CASSLTSSETQYF	TGTGCCAGCAGCTTGACTAGTTCTGAGACCCAGTACTTC
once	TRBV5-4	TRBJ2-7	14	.	CASSLVAGFNEQYF	TGTGCCAGCAGCTTGGTTGCAGGGTTCAACGAGCAGTACTTC
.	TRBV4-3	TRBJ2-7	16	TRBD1	CASSQEWGTGFYEQYF	TGCGCCAGCAGCCAAGAGTGGGGGACAGGGTTCTACGAGCAGTACTTC
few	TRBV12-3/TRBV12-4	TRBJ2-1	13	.	CASSLRSSREQFF	TGTGCCAGCAGTTTACGTTCTAGTCGTGAGCAGTTCTTC
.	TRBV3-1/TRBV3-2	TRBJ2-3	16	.	CASSIVGAGNTDTQYF	TGTGCCAGCAGCATAGTTGGGGCAGGGAACACAGATACGCAGTATTTT
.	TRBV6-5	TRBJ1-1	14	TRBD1	CASTRTGGDTEAFF	TGTGCCAGCACTAGGACAGGGGGGGACACTGAAGCTTTCTTT
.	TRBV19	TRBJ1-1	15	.	CASSDRGGSHTEAFF	TGTGCCAGTAGTGATAGGGGTGGCTCCCACACTGAAGCTTTCTTT
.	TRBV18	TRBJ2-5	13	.	CASSPPGGETQYF	TGTGCCAGCTCACCACCTGGGGGGGAGACCCAGTACTTC
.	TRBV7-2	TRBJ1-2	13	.	CASSLGGVYGYTF	TGTGCCAGCAGCTTGGGGGGGGTCTATGGCTACACCTTC
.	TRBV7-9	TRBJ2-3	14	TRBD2	CASSSWRESDTQYF	TGTGCCAGCAGCTCTTGGCGGGAGTCAGATACGCAGTATTTT
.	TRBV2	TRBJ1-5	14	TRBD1	CASGTGYGNQPQHF	TGTGCCAGCGGGACAGGTTATGGCAATCAGCCCCAGCATTTT
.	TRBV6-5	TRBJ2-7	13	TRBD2	CASASGSLYEQYF	TGTGCCAGCGCTAGCGGGAGTCTTTACGAGCAGTACTTC
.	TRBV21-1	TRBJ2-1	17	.	CASSKVVGLASYNEQFF	TGTGCCAGCAGCAAAGTGGTGGGACTAGCATCCTACAATGAGCAGTTCTTC
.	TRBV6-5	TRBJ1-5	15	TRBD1	CASSRGQGQGQPQHF	TGTGCCAGCAGTCGCGGACAGGGTCAGGGTCAGCCCCAGCATTTT
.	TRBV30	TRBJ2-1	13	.	CAWSTRSLNEQFF	TGTGCCTGGAGTACAAGAAGTCTCAATGAGCAGTTCTTC
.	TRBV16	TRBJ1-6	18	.	CASSRAPTHLGVNSPLHF	TGTGCCAGCAGCCGAGCCCCGACACACCTCGGGGTTAATTCACCCCTCCACTTT
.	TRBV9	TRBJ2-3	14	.	CASSPLSSTDTQYF	TGTGCCAGCAGCCCCCTATCTAGCACAGATACGCAGTATTTT
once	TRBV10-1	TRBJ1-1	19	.	CASSEPLTGRGAMNTEAFF	TGCGCCAGCAGTGAGCCTCTGACCGGCCGGGGGGCCATGAACACTGAAGCTTTCTTT
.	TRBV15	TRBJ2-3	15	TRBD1	CATSRAGGAPDTQYF	TGTGCCACCAGCAGAGCAGGGGGAGCCCCAGATACGCAGTATTTT
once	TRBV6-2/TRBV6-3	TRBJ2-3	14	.	CASSLGGDTDTQYF	TGTGCCAGCAGTTTGGGCGGGGACACAGATACGCAGTATTTT
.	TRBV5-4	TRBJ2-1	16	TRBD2	CASSSLRAGAYNEQFF	TGTGCCAGCAGCTCCCTAAGAGCGGGAGCGTACAATGAGCAGTTCTTC
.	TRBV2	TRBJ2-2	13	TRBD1	CASRKDRLGELFF	TGTGCCAGCAGGAAGGACAGGCTCGGGGAGCTGTTTTTT
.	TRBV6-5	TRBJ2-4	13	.	CASSPRYRNIQYF	TGTGCCAGCAGCCCACGGTACAGAAACATTCAGTACTTC
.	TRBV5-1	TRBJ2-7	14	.	CASSLEPISYEQYF	TGCGCCAGCAGCTTGGAGCCAATATCCTACGAGCAGTACTTC
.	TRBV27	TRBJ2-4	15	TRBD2	CASILLKREWNIQYF	TGTGCCAGCATACTACTCAAGCGGGAGTGGAACATTCAGTACTTC
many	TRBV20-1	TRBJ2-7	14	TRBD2	CSASGGRALEEQYF	TGCAGTGCTAGTGGTGGGAGGGCCTTGGAGGAGCAGTACTTC
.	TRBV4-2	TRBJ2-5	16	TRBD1	CASSQMAGTGEETQYF	TGTGCCAGCAGCCAAATGGCAGGGACAGGGGAAGAGACCCAGTACTTC
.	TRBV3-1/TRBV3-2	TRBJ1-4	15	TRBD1	CASSPGQGVGEKLFF	TGTGCCAGCAGCCCCGGACAGGGGGTAGGGGAAAAACTGTTTTTT
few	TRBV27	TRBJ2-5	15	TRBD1	CASSSPRDRQETQYF	TGTGCCAGCAGTTCCCCCCGGGACAGACAAGAGACCCAGTACTTC
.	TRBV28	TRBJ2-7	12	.	CASSPGGFEQYF	TGTGCCAGCAGTCCCGGAGGGTTCGAGCAGTACTTC
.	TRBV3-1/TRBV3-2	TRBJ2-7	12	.	CASSRLPYEQYF	TGTGCCAGCAGCCGTCTACCCTACGAGCAGTACTTC
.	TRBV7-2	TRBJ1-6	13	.	CASSLTDNSPLHF	TGTGCCAGCAGCTTAACGGATAATTCACCCCTCCACTTT
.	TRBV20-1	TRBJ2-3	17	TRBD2	CSASDPQAGGRTDTQYF	TGCAGTGCTAGTGACCCCCAAGCGGGAGGGCGGACAGATACGCAGTATTTT
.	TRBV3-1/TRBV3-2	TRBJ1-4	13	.	CASSQDPGEKLFF	TGTGCCAGCAGCCAAGACCCAGGGGAAAAACTGTTTTTT
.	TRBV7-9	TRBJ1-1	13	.	CASSSEGGTEAFF	TGTGCCAGCAGCTCAGAGGGAGGGACTGAAGCTTTCTTT
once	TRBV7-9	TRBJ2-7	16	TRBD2	CASSRWTSPGIDEQYF	TGTGCCAGCAGCCGATGGACTAGCCCCGGTATCGACGAGCAGTACTTC
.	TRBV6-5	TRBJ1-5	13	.	CASSLDSFRAQHF	TGTGCCAGCAGTTTGGACAGCTTCAGAGCCCAGCATTTT
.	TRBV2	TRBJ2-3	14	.	CAGGNWASRDTQYF	TGTGCCGGGGGGAATTGGGCGTCCCGAGATACGCAGTATTTT
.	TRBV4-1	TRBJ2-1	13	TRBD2	CASRLAGGDEQFF	TGCGCCAGTCGACTAGCGGGAGGGGACGAGCAGTTCTTC
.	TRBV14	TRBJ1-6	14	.	CASSQRGGNSPLHF	TGTGCCAGCAGCCAAAGGGGGGGGAATTCACCCCTCCACTTT